The sequence of this T cell receptor beta chain was determined in a study of graft-versus-host responses after intestinal transplantation. Study-level information: Recipients had transplants, and these were multivisceral, liver-intestinal, or isolated intestinal.

The germline CDR1 and CDR2 sequences are LNHNV and YYDKDF (reference sequence). This CDR3 is built from 15 residues. A note on this clone: Its antigen is undetermined. Mismatch with germline at one junction end may stem from a read error.

Repertoires were generated with immunoSEQ multiplex PCR, while TCRdb's copy carries only in-frame clones and drops some. The sample shows 20,000 to 25,000 clones, about four fifths of them seen only once. V gene TRBV15 combines with J gene TRBJ2-7, with TRBD2 matching 7 bases. The sequencing here drew on unstimulated CD8+ T cells sorted from spleen or lymph node cells, taken before transplant. This TCR was sampled from a human donor who was the organ donor for an intestinal transplant. The CDR3 spells CATRRERGGWDEQYF. Here the CDR3 DNA reads TGTGCCACCAGGAGAGAAAGGGGAGGGTGGGACGAGCAGTACTTC.